A single sample is the source of the 14 T cell receptor beta chains below, sequenced in a study of CD4 T cells in relation to SARS-CoV-2 and coronaviruses. The method was immunoSEQ multiplex PCR; TCRdb's version includes in-frame clones alone and lacks a portion of them. This table holds around 37,000 clones, 70% to 90% found once. The sequenced material came from memory CD4+ T cells from PBMCs. Receptors were obtained from an adult with COVID-19.

The chain carries TRBV3-1 (or the pseudogene TRBV3-2) and TRBJ2-1, with 12 positions matching TRBD2. Germline CDR1 LGHDT, CDR2 YNNKEL (reference sequence). The CDR3 is 15 residues long. V trimming: 6 bases; J trimming: 3 bases; junction bases outside the gene matches: 3. CDR3 in DNA: TGTGCCAGCAGTCTAGCGGGAGGGGGCTACAATGAGCAGTTCTTC. Its translation is CASSLAGGGYNEQFF.

V usage is TRBV28 and J usage is TRBJ1-4; 8 bases are a match to TRBD1. In germline, CDR1 is MDHEN, CDR2 SYDVKM. The CDR3 consists of 14 residues. The V and J ends lost 6 bases and 8 bases, in that order; junction bases with no gene match: 8. CDR3 residues: CASRPTGAREKLFF. The CDR3 DNA reads as TGTGCCAGCAGGCCGACAGGGGCCAGGGAAAAACTGTTTTTT.

The rearrangement uses TRBV6-6 and TRBJ2-2; 7 bases map to TRBD1. There are 14 residues in the CDR3. Germline V CDR1 and CDR2: MNHNY, SVGAGI (reference sequence). Trimming cost V 8 bases and J 9 bases; bases outside gene matches: 12. CDR3 sequence reads: CASLETGAYRELFF. The DNA of the CDR3 is TGTGCCAGCCTAGAAACAGGGGCGTATAGGGAGCTGTTTTTT.

This clone was observed a single time. This rearrangement joins TRBV5-1 to TRBJ2-3, with unresolved D. Germline CDR1 and CDR2: SGHRS and YFSETQ. V lost 4 bases and J lost 1, with 7 bases in between. This CDR3 spans 13 amino acids. The CDR3 here is CASSSPGTDTQYF. CDR3 nucleotides: TGCGCCAGCAGCAGCCCCGGCACAGATACGCAGTATTTT.

This clone was detected only a few times. V and J are TRBV19 and TRBJ2-7; TRBD2 aligns across 10 bases. This CDR3 region has 14 residues. Germline-derived CDR1 and CDR2 are LNHDA and SQIVND (reference sequence). J was trimmed by 0 bases and V by 4 bases; bases with no gene match: 0. The CDR3 loop is CASSTSGSSYEQYF. For the CDR3, the DNA is TGTGCCAGTAGTACTAGCGGGAGCTCCTACGAGCAGTACTTC.

The chain joins TRBV5-6 to TRBJ2-7; tentative D call: TRBD1 (6 bases). Germline CDR1 reads SGHDT; CDR2 reads YYEEEE. Trimming removed 2 bases from V and 0 bases from J, with 9 bases in between. This CDR3 contains 14 residues. CDR3 sequence reads: CASSLQGVSYEQYF. In DNA form, the CDR3 reads TGTGCCAGCAGCTTACAGGGCGTCTCCTACGAGCAGTACTTC. Filled out from reference TRBV5-6 and TRBJ2-7, the complete variable domain reads DAGVTQSPTHLIKTRGQQVTLRCSPKSGHDTVSWYQQALGQGPQFIFQYYEEEERQRGNFPDRFSGHQFPNYSSELNVNALLLGDSALYLCASSLQGVSYEQYFGPGTRLTVT.

This chain connects TRBV19 to TRBJ2-3, with D uncertain. The germline V gene has CDR1 LNHDA and CDR2 SQIVND (reference sequence). V lost 1 base to trimming and J lost 6 bases, with 8 bases between them. CDR3 size: 13 residues. CDR3 DNA sequence: TGTGCCAGTAGTATAGTGGGGTCGGATACGCAGTATTTT. Translated, it gives CASSIVGSDTQYF.

V gene TRBV7-9 combines with J gene TRBJ2-1; D gene uncertain. The CDR3 loop spans 13 amino acids. V lost 5 bases, J lost 7 bases, and 12 bases lay in between. In germline, CDR1 is SEHNR, CDR2 FQNEAQ (reference sequence). CDR3 coding DNA: TGTGCCAGCAGCCCGAGTGGCGTGAATGAGCAGTTCTTC. Translated, it gives CASSPSGVNEQFF.

The rearrangement uses TRBV7-3 and TRBJ2-7; possible D gene TRBD2, 6 bases. V dropped 3 bases and J dropped 7 bases, with 10 bases sitting between them. Germline V lookup: CDR1 SGHTA, CDR2 FQGTGA. CDR3 length: 12 amino acids. In nucleotides, the CDR3 is TGTGCCAGCAGCTTCCAGGGAGGTGAGCAGTACTTC. Translation gives CASSFQGGEQYF.

J is TRBJ2-5 and V is TRBV5-4, with a possible D match to TRBD2 (6 bases). V gave up 3 bases and J gave up 1 base, with 10 bases separating them. This CDR3 has 14 residues. CDR1 and CDR2 (germline): SGHNT, YYREEE (reference sequence). The DNA of the CDR3 is TGTGCCAGCAGCTCCCGACTAGTCCAAGAGACCCAGTACTTC. Translation gives CASSSRLVQETQYF.

This rearrangement joins TRBV11-2 to TRBJ1-1; D is ambiguous. The CDR3 totals 13 residues. Trimming cost V 3 bases and J 3 bases, with 8 bases left between them. The germline gives CDR1 SGHAT, CDR2 FQNNGV. The CDR3 sequence is CASSLTRYTEAFF. CDR3 DNA: TGTGCCAGCAGCTTGACGAGATACACTGAAGCTTTCTTT.

This rearrangement joins TRBV2 to TRBJ2-5, with a possible D match to TRBD2 (5 bases). The germline V gene encodes CDR1 SNHLY and CDR2 FYNNEI. V was clipped by 1 base and J by 2 bases, with 11 bases between them. This CDR3 is built from 15 residues. The CDR3 nucleotides are TGTGCCAGCAGTGAAGAGCGGCAGCGACAAGAGACCCAGTACTTC. Amino acids: CASSEERQRQETQYF. The whole variable domain, filled in from reference TRBV2 and TRBJ2-5, reads EPEVTQTPSHQVTQMGQEVILRCVPISNHLYFYWYRQILGQKVEFLVSFYNNEISEKSEIFDDQFSVERPDGSNFTLKIRSTKLEDSAMYFCASSEERQRQETQYFGPGTRLLVL.

The V gene is TRBV6-2 or TRBV6-3, the J gene TRBJ2-7; D gene unclear. The CDR3 runs 11 residues. Trimming left V 5 bases short and J 3 bases short, with 5 bases between. Germline V gene lookup returns CDR1 MNHEY and CDR2 SVGEGT. Here the CDR3 reads CASSHIYEQYF. The DNA of the CDR3 is TGTGCCAGCAGTCATATCTACGAGCAGTACTTC.

This rearrangement joins TRBV28 to TRBJ1-5; TRBD1 might be the D (5 bases). The V and J ends lost 5 bases and 9 bases respectively, with 14 bases between them. Germline CDR1 MDHEN, CDR2 SYDVKM. This CDR3 is built from 13 residues. In nucleotides, the CDR3 is TGTGCCAGCAGTAAACAGGTCTTCGGGCCCCAGCATTTT. Protein sequence: CASSKQVFGPQHF.